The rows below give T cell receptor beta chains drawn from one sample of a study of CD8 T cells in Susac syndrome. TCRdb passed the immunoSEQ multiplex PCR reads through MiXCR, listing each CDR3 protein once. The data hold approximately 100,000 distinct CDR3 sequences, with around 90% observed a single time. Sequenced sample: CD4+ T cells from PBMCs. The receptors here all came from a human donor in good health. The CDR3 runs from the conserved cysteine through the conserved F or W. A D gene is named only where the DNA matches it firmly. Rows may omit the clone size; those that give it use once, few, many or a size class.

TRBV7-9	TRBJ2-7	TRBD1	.	CASSLWTGNSEQYF	TGTGCCAGCAGCTTATGGACAGGGAATAGCGAGCAGTACTTC
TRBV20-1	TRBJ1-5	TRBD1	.	CSAREGQGNNQPQHF	TGCAGTGCTAGGGAGGGACAGGGGAACAATCAGCCCCAGCATTTT
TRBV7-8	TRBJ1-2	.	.	CASSLAGDDYGYTF	TGTGCCAGCAGCTTAGCGGGTGATGACTATGGCTACACCTTC
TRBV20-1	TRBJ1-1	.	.	CSAVSGTEAFF	TGCAGTGCTGTCAGCGGCACTGAAGCTTTCTTT
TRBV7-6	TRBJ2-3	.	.	CASSFGDSTDTQYF	TGTGCCAGCAGCTTCGGGGACAGCACAGATACGCAGTATTTT
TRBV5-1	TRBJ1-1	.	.	CASSLVGRTAEAFF	TGCGCCAGCAGCTTAGTCGGGAGGACAGCTGAAGCTTTCTTT
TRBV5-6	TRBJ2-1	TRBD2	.	CASSLGASGGVFYNEQFF	TGTGCCAGCAGCTTGGGGGCTAGCGGGGGGGTTTTTTACAATGAGCAGTTCTTC
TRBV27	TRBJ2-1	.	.	CASSFQTYNEQFF	TGTGCCAGCAGTTTCCAGACCTACAATGAGCAGTTCTTC
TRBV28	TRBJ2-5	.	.	CASRPGGTRETQYF	TGTGCCAGCAGGCCTGGGGGGACCCGAGAGACCCAGTACTTC
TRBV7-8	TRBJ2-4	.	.	CASSPPGELKNIQYF	TGTGCCAGCTCCCCTCCCGGCGAGCTCAAAAACATTCAGTACTTC
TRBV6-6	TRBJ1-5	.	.	CASSYPGGTRNQPQHF	TGTGCCAGCAGTTACCCGGGTGGGACGCGCAATCAGCCCCAGCATTTT
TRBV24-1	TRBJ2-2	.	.	CATSDFADNMAGELFF	TGTGCCACCAGTGATTTTGCGGACAATATGGCCGGGGAGCTGTTTTTT
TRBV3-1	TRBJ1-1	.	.	CASSQRVTEAFF	TGTGCCAGCAGCCAAAGGGTAACTGAAGCTTTCTTT
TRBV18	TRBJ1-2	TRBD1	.	CASSPPGQGGYTF	TGTGCCAGCTCACCACCGGGACAGGGCGGCTACACCTTC
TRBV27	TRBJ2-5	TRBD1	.	CASTRTGSYGYQETQYF	TGTGCCAGCACCCGGACAGGGTCGTACGGGTACCAAGAGACCCAGTACTTC
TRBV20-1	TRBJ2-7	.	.	CSAIGPSRLYEQYF	TGCAGTGCTATAGGCCCGTCCCGCCTTTACGAGCAGTACTTC
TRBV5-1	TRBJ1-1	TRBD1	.	CASSRNTLTGDEMNTEAFF	TGCGCCAGCAGCCGCAACACCCTAACAGGGGATGAGATGAACACTGAAGCTTTCTTT
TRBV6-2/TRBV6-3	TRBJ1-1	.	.	CASTTGGRTEAFF	TGTGCCAGCACTACGGGGGGCCGCACTGAAGCTTTCTTT
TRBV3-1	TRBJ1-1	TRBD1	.	CASSPRDRDTEAFF	TGTGCCAGCAGCCCCCGGGACAGGGACACTGAAGCTTTCTTT
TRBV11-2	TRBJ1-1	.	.	CASSRSQRNTEAFF	TGTGCCAGCAGCCGTAGCCAGAGGAACACTGAAGCTTTCTTT
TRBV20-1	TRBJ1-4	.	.	CSAYEGATNEKLFF	TGCAGTGCCTACGAGGGGGCAACTAATGAAAAACTGTTTTTT
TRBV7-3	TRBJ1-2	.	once	CASSLGAAYGYTF	TGTGCCAGCAGCTTAGGGGCAGCCTATGGCTACACCTTC
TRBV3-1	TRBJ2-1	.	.	CASSPYKGEQFF	TGTGCCAGCAGCCCCTACAAGGGTGAGCAGTTCTTC
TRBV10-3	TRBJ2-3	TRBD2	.	CAISDAGEVLDTQYF	TGTGCCATCAGTGACGCGGGGGAGGTTCTCGATACGCAGTATTTT
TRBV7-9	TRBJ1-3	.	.	CASSYNGRNTIYF	TGTGCCAGCAGCTACAACGGCCGAAACACCATATATTTT
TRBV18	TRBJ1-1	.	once	CASSPFSGLVTEAFF	TGTGCCAGCTCACCGTTTTCAGGGTTGGTCACTGAAGCTTTCTTT
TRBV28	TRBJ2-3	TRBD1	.	CASGLLFPGQGGEDTQYF	TGTGCCAGCGGCCTTCTATTTCCGGGACAGGGAGGTGAAGATACGCAGTATTTT
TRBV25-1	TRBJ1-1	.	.	CASSDGWGLNTEAFF	TGTGCCAGCAGTGATGGTTGGGGGTTGAACACTGAAGCTTTCTTT
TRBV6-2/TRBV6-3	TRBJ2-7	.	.	CASSYGQGRTYEQYF	TGTGCCAGCAGTTACGGGCAGGGAAGAACCTACGAGCAGTACTTC
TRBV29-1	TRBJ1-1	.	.	CSVGTYGMNTEAFF	TGCAGCGTTGGGACCTACGGGATGAACACTGAAGCTTTCTTT
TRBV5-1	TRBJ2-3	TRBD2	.	CASSLTGRVSTDTQYF	TGCGCCAGCAGCTTGACCGGGAGGGTTAGCACAGATACGCAGTATTTT
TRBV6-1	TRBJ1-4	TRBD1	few	CASSSGTGGNEKLFF	TGTGCCAGCAGCTCCGGGACAGGGGGGAATGAAAAACTGTTTTTT
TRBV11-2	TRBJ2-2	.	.	CASSLAPGALNTGELFF	TGTGCCAGCAGCTTAGCCCCGGGGGCCCTTAACACCGGGGAGCTGTTTTTT
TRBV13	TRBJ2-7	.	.	CASSHPPGLSYEQYF	TGTGCCAGCAGCCATCCGCCGGGCCTCTCCTACGAGCAGTACTTC
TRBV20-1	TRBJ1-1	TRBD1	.	CSANVPGGTEAFF	TGCAGTGCTAATGTTCCAGGGGGCACTGAAGCTTTCTTT
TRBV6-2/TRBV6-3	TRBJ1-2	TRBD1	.	CASRPNRAQGAQDYGYTF	TGTGCCAGCAGGCCAAATCGGGCACAGGGGGCCCAAGACTATGGCTACACCTTC
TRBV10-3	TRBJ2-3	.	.	CAISEPTDTQYF	TGTGCCATCAGTGAGCCCACAGATACGCAGTATTTT
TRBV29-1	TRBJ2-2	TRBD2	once	CSVDPSGLTGELFF	TGCAGCGTTGACCCTAGCGGGCTCACCGGGGAGCTGTTTTTT
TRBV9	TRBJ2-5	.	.	CASSVTEEETQYF	TGTGCCAGCAGCGTAACCGAGGAGGAGACCCAGTACTTC
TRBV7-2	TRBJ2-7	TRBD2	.	CASSLAGRGEQYF	TGTGCCAGCAGCTTAGCAGGGAGGGGCGAGCAGTACTTC
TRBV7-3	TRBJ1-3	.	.	CASSLSVGNTIYF	TGTGCCAGCAGCTTGTCGGTCGGAAACACCATATATTTT
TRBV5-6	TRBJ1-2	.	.	CASRMKGANYGYTF	TGTGCCAGCAGGATGAAGGGGGCTAACTATGGCTACACCTTC
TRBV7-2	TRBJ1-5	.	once	CASSLVSSLNQPQHF	TGTGCCAGCAGCTTAGTTAGCAGCCTCAATCAGCCCCAGCATTTT
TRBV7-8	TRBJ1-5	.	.	CASSLSQGTYQPQHF	TGTGCCAGCAGCTTAAGTCAGGGGACCTATCAGCCCCAGCATTTT